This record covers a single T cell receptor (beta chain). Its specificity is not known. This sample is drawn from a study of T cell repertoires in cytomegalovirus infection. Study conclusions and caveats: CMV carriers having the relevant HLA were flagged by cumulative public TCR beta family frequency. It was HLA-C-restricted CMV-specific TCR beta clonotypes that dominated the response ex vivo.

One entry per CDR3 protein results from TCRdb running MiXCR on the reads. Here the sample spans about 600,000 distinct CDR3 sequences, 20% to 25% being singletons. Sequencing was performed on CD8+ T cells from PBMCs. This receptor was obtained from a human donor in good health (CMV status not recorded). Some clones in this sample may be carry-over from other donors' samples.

Here the CDR3 reads CASSLSSRDRAYF. DNA of the CDR3: TGTGCCAGCAGTTTATCGTCCCGGGACAGGGCGTACTTC. The chain uses TRBV27 and TRBJ2-7, with 9 bases identical to TRBD1. The J segment lost 12 bases and the V segment lost 0 bases, leaving 6 bases of the junction unmatched. This CDR3 is built from 13 residues. CDR1 and CDR2 (germline): MNHEY, SMNVEV (reference sequence).